The clone carrying this T cell receptor (beta chain) was seen more than once but under ten times. What it binds is not known. The sample contains more than one DNA sequence encoding this CDR3. This specimen belongs to a study of T cell responses to AZD1222 COVID-19 vaccine. Study background: Analysis merged second doses at about 4 or about 12 weeks. Findings and limits, study-wide: The donor cohort was predominantly white British with a female majority, and clonal diversity may have been underestimated. No repertoire was sampled before or during the peak T cell response, only after it. As reported, nearly half of all spike-specific TCRs target variant regions that are unmutated.

Germline trimming cut 0 bases from V and 5 bases from J; bases unmatched to any gene: 4. Germline loops: CDR1 SGHTA, CDR2 FQGTGA. This CDR3 contains 16 residues. The table came from immunoSEQ multiplex PCR; TCRdb's copy has only in-frame clones and leaves some out. The sample lists about 99,000 clones; 91% were seen once. This clonotype originated in an adult in good health. This chain connects TRBV7-3 to TRBJ2-2, with 9 bases matching TRBD2. Sample: peripheral blood, taken on day 0 of AZD1222 vaccination. The CDR3 DNA reads as TGTGCCAGCAGCTTAACTAGCGGGAGTGGTACCGGGGAGCTGTTTTTT. It is translated as CASSLTSGSGTGELFF.